This T cell receptor beta chain was found in a study of blood T cell repertoires in COVID-19. This clone was seen just once. Germline V lookup: CDR1 LGHDT, CDR2 YNNKEL (reference sequence). Trimming removed 4 bases at V and 2 bases at J, with 11 bases between. There are 15 residues in the CDR3. Profiling relied on immunoSEQ multiplex PCR, and the TCRdb table lists in-frame clones only, not all of them. The sample lists roughly 200,000 clones, about 86% seen once, with about 4.6% in the top ten. The sample was PBMCs or T cells enriched from blood (not recorded which). The V call is TRBV3-1 (or the pseudogene TRBV3-2), the J call TRBJ1-4; TRBD1 might be the D (5 bases). The clonotype was recovered from a woman aged 30 to 39 who had been exposed to COVID-19. CDR3 residues: CASSLRTPTNEKLFF. The DNA of the CDR3 is TGTGCCAGCAGCCTCCGGACACCTACTAATGAAAAACTGTTTTTT.